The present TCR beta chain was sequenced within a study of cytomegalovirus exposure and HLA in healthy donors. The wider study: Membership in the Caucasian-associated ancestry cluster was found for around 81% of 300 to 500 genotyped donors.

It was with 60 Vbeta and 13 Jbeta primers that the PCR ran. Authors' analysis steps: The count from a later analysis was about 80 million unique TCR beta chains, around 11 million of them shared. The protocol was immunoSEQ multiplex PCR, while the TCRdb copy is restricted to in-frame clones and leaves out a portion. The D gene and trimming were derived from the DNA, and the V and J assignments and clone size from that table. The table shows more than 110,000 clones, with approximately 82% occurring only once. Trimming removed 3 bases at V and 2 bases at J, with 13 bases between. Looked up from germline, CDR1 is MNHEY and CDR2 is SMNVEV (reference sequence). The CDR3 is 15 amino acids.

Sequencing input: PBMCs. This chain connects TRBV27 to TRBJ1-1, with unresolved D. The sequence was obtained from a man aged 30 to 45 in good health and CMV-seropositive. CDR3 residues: CASSFSSGSNTEAFF. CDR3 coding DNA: TGTGCCAGCAGTTTCTCCTCGGGATCTAACACTGAAGCTTTCTTT.